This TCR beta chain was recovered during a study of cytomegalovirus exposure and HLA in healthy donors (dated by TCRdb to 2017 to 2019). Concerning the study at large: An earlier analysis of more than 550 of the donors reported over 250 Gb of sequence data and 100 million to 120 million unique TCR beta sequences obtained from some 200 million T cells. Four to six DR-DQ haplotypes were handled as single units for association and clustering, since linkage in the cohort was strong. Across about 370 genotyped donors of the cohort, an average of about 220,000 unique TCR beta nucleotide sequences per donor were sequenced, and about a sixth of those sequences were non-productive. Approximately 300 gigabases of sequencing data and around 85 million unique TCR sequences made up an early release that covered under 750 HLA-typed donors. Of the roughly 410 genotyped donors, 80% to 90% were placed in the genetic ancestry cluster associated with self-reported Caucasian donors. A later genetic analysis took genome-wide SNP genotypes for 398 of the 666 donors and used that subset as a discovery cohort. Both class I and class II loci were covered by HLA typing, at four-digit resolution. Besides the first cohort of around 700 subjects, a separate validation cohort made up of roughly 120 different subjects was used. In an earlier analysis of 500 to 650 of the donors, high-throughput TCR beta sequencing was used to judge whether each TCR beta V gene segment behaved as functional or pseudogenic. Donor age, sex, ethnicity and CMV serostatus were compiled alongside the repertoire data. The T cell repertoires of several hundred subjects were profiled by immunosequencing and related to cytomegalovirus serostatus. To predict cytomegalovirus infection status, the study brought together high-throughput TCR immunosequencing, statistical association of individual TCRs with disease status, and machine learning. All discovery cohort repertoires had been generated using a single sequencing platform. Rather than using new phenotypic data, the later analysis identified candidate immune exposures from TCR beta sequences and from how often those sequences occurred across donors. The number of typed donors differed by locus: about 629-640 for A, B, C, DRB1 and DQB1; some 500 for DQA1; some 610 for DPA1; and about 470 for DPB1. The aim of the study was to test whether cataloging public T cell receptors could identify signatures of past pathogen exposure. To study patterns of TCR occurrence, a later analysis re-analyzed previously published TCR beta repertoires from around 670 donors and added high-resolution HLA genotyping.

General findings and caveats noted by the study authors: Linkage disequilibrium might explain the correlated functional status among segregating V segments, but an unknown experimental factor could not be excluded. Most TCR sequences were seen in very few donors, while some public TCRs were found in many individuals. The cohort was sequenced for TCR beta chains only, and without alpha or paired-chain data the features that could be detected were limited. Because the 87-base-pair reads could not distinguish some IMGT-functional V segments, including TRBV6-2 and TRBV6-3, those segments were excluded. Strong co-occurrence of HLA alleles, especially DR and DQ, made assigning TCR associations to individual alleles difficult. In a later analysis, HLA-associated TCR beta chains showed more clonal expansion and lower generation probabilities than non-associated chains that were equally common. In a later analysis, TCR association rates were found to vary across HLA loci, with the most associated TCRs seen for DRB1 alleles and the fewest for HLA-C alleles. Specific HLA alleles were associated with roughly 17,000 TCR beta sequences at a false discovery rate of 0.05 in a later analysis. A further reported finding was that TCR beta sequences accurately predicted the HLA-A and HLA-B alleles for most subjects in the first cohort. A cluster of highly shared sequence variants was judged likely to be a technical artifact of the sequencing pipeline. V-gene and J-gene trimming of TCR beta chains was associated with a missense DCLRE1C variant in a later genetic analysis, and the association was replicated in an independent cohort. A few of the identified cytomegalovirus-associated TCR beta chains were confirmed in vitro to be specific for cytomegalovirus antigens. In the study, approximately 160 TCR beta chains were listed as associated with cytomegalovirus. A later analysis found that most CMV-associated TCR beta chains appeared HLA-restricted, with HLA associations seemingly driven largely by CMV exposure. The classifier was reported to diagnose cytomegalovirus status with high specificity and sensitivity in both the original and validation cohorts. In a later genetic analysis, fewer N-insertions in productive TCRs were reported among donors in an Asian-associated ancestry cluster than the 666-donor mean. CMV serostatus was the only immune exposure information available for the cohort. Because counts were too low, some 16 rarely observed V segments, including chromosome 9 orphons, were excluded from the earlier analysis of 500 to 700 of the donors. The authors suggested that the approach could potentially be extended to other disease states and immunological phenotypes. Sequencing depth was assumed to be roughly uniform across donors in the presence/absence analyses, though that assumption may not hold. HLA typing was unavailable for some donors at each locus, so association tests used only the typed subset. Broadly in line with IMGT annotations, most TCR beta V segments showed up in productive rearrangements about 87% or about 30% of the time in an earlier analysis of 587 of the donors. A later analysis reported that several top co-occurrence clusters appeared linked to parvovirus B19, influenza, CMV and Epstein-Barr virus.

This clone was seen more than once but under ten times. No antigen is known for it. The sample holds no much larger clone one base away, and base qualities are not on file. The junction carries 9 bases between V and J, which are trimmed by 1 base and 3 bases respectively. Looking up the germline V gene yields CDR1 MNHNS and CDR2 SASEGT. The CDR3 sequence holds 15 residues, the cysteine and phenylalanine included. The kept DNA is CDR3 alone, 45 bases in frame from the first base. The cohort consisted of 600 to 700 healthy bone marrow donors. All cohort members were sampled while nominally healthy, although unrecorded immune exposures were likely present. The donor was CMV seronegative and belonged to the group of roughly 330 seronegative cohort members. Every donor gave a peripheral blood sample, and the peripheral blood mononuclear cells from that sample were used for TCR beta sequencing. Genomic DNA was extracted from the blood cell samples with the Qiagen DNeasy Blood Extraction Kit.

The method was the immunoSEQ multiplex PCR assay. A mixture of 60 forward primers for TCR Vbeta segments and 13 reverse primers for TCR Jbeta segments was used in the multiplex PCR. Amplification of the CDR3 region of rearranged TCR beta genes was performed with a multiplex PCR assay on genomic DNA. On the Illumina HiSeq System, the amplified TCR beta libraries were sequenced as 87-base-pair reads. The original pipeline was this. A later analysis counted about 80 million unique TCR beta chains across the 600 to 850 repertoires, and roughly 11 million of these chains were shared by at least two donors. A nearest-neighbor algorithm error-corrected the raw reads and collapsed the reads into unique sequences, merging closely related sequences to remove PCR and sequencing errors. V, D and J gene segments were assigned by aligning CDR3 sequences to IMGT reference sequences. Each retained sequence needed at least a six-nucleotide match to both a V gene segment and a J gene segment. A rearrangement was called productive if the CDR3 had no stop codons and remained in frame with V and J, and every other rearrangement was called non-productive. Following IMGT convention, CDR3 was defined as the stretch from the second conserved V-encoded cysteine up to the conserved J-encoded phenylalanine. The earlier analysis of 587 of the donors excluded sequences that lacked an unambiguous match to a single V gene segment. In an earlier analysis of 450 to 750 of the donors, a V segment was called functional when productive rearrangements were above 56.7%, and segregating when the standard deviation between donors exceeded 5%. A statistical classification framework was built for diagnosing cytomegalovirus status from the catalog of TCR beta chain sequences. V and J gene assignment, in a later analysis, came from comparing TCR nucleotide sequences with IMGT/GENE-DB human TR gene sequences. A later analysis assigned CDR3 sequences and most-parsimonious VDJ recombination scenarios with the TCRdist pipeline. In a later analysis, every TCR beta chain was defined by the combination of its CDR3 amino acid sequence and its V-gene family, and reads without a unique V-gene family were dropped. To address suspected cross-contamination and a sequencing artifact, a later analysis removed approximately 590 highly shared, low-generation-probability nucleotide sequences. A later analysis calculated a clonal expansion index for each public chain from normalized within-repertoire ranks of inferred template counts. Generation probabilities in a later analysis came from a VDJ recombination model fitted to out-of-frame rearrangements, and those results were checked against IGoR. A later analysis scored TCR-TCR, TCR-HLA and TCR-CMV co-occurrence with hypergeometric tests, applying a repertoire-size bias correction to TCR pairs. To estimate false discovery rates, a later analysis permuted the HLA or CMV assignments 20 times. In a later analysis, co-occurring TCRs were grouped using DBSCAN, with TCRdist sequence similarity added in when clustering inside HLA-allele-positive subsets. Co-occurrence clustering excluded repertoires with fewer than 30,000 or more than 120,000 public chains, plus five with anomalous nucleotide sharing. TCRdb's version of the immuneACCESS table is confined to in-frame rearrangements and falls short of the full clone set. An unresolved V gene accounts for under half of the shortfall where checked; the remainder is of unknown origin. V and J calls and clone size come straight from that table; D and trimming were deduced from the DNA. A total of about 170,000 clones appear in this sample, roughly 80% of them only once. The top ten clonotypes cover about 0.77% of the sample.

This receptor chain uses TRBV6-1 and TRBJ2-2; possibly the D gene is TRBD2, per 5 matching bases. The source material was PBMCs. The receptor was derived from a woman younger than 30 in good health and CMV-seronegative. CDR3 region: CASSEGRGYTGELFF. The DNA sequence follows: TGTGCCAGCAGTGAAGGGAGAGGGTACACCGGGGAGCTGTTTTTT.